The clone carrying this TCR beta chain was found once. In germline, CDR1 is MNHEY, CDR2 SMNVEV (reference sequence). The CDR3 has 15 amino acids. Trimming shortened V by 5 bases and J by 5 bases, and 15 bases separated the two germline ends. Here immunoSEQ multiplex PCR was the method, and the copy in TCRdb shows in-frame clones only, minus some. The table includes more than 300,000 clones, 80% to 95% detected once. This entry belongs to a study of blood T cell repertoires in COVID-19. Participants had their cohort set by participant-reported clinical history. Sequenced: PBMCs or T cells enriched from blood (not recorded which). The chain has TRBV27 and TRBJ1-4, with D possibly matching TRBD1 (6 bases). This clonotype was sampled from a woman in her twenties or thirties who had recovered from COVID-19. Here the CDR3 reads CASSAPDRKNEKLFF. CDR3 in DNA: TGTGCCAGCAGTGCCCCGGACAGAAAGAATGAAAAACTGTTTTTT.